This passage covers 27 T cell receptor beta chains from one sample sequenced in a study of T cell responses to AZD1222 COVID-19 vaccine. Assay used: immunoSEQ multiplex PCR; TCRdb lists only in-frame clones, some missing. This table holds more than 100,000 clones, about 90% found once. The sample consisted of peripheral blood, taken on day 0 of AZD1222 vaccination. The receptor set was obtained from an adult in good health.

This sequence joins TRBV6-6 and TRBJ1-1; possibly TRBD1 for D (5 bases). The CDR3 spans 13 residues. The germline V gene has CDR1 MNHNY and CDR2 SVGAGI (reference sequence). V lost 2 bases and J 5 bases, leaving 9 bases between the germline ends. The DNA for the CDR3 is TGTGCCAGCAGTTACGCATGGGGGACTGAAGCTTTCTTT. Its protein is CASSYAWGTEAFF.

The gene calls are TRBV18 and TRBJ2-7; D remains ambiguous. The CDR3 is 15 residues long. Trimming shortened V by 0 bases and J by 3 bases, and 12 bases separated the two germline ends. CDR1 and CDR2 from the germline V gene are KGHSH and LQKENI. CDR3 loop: CASSPPGLGNYEQYF. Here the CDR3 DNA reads TGTGCCAGCTCACCACCAGGGCTGGGTAACTACGAGCAGTACTTC.

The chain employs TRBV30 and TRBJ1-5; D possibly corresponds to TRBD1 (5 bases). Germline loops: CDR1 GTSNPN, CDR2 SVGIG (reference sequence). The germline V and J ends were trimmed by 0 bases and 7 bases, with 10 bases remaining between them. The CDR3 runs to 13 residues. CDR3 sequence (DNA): TGTGCCTGGAGTGTATGGGGGAACCAGCCCCAGCATTTT. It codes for CAWSVWGNQPQHF.

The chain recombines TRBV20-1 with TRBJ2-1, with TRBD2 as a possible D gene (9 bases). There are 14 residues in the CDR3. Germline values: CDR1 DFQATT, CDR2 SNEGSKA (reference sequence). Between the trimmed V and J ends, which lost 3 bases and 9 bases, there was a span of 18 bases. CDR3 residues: CSASLASGTGEQFF. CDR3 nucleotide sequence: TGCAGTGCTAGTCTGGCTAGCGGGACAGGTGAGCAGTTCTTC.

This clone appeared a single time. The CDR3 region has the DNA TGTGCCAGCAAATCAGCTGGCAGCATGAACACTGAAGCTTTCTTT. It encodes CASKSAGSMNTEAFF. The chain joins TRBV6-5 to TRBJ1-1, with unresolved D. The V end lost 7 bases, the J end lost 0 bases, and 15 bases lay between the germline ends. Germline V lookup: CDR1 MNHEY, CDR2 SVGAGI. The length of the CDR3 is 15 residues.

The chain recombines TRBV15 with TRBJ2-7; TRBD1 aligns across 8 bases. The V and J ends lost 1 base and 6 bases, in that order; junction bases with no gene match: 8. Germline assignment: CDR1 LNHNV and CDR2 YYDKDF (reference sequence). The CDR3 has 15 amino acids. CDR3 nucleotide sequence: TGTGCCACCAGCAGAGCTCGGACAGGGAGTCGCGAGCAGTACTTC. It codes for CATSRARTGSREQYF.

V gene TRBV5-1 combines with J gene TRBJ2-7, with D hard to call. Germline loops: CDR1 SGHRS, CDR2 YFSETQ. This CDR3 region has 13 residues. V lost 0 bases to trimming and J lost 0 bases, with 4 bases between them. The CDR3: CASSLGSSYEQYF. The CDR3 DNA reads TGCGCCAGCAGCTTGGGGAGCTCCTACGAGCAGTACTTC.

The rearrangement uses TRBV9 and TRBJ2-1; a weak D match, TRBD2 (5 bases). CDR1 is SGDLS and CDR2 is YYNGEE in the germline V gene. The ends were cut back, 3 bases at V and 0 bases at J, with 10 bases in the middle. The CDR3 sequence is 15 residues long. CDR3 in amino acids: CASSASGTSYNEQFF. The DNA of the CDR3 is TGTGCCAGCAGCGCGAGCGGTACCTCCTACAATGAGCAGTTCTTC.

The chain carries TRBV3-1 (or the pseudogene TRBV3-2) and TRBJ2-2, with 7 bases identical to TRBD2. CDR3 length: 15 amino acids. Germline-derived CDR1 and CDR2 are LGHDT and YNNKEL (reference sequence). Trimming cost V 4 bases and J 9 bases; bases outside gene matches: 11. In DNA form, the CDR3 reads TGTGCCAGCAGCCCACTCCCTGGACTAGGGTGGGAGCTGTTTTTT. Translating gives CASSPLPGLGWELFF.

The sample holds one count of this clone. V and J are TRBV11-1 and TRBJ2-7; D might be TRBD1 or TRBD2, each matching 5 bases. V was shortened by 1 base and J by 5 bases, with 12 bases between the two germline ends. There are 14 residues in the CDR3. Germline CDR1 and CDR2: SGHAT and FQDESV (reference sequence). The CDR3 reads CASSLGGAGDEQYF. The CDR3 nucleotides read TGTGCCAGCAGCTTAGGAGGGGCCGGGGACGAGCAGTACTTC.

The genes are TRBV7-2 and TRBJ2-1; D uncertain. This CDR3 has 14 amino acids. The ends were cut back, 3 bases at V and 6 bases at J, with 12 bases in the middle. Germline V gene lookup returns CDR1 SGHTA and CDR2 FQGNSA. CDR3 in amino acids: CASSFGTAFNEQFF. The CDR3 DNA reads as TGTGCCAGCAGCTTTGGAACCGCTTTCAATGAGCAGTTCTTC. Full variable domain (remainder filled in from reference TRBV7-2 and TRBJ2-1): GAGVSQSPSNKVTEKGKDVELRCDPISGHTALYWYRQSLGQGLEFLIYFQGNSAPDKSGLPSDRFSAERTGGSVSTLTIQRTQQEDSAVYLCASSFGTAFNEQFFGPGTRLTVL.

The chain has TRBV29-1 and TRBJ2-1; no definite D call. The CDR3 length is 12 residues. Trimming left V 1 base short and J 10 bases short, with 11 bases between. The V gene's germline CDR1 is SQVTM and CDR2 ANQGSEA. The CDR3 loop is CSVEGTDPEQFF. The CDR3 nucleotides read TGCAGCGTTGAAGGCACGGACCCCGAGCAGTTCTTC.

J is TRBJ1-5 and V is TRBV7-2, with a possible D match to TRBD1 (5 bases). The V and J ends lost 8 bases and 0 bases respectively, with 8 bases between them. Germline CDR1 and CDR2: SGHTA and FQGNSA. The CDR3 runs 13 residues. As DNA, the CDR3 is TGTGCCAGCGGGGGATATAGCAATCAGCCCCAGCATTTT. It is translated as CASGGYSNQPQHF. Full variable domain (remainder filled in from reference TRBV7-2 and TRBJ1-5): GAGVSQSPSNKVTEKGKDVELRCDPISGHTALYWYRQSLGQGLEFLIYFQGNSAPDKSGLPSDRFSAERTGGSVSTLTIQRTQQEDSAVYLCASGGYSNQPQHFGDGTRLSIL.

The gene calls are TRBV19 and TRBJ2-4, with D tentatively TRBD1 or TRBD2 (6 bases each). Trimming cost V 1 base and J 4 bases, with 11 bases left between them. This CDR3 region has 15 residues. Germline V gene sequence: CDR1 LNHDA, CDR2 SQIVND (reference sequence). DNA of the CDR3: TGTGCCAGTAGTATAGGAGGGGGGTATAAAAACATTCAGTACTTC. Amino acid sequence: CASSIGGGYKNIQYF.

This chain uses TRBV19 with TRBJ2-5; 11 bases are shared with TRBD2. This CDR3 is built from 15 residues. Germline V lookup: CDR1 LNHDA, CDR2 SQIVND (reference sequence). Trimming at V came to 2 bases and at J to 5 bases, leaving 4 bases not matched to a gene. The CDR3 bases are TGTGCCAGTAGTATAACACTAGCGGGAGATGAGACCCAGTACTTC. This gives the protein CASSITLAGDETQYF.

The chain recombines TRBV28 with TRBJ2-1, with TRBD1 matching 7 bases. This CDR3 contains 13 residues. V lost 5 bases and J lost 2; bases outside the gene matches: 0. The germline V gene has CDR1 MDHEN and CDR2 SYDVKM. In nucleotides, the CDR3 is TGTGCCAGCAGTACAGGGGCCTACAATGAGCAGTTCTTC. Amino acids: CASSTGAYNEQFF.

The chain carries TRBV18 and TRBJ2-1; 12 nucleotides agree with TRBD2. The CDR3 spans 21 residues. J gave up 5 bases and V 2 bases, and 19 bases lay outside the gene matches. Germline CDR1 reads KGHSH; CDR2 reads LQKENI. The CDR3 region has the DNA TGTGCCAGCTCACCAGTGCGACAGCGGGGGACTAGCGGGCCGAAGGACAATGAGCAGTTCTTC. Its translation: CASSPVRQRGTSGPKDNEQFF.

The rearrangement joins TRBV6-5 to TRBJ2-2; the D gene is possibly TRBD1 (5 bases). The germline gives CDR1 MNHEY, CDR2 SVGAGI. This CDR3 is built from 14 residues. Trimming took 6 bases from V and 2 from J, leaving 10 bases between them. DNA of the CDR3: TGTGCCAGCAGGAAGGACATAAACACCGGGGAGCTGTTTTTT. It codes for CASRKDINTGELFF.

The CDR3, as DNA: TGTGCCAGCAGCCCAGGGGTTGGCGACTATGGCTACACCTTC. It yields the protein CASSPGVGDYGYTF. V is TRBV7-3 and J is TRBJ1-2, with D tentatively TRBD1 (6 bases). The CDR3 spans 14 residues. From germline, CDR1 is SGHTA and CDR2 FQGTGA. The ends were cut back, 5 bases at V and 3 bases at J, with 13 bases in the middle.

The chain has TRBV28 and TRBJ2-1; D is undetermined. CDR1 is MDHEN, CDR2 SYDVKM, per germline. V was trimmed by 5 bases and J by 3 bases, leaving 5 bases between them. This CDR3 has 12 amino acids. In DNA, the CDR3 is TGTGCCAGCAGTCACGACTACAATGAGCAGTTCTTC. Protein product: CASSHDYNEQFF.

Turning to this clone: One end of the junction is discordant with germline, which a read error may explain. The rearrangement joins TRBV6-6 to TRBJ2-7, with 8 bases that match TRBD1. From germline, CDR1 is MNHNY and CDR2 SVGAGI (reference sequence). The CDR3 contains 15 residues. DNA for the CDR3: TGTGCCAGCAGCCCTAGGGACAGGACGCCCTACGGGCAGTACTTC. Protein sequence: CASSPRDRTPYGQYF.

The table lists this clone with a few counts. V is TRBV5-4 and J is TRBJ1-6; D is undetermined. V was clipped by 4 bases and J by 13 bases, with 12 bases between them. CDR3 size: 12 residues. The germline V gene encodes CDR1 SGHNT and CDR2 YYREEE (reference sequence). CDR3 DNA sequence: TGTGCCAGCAGCCTGCTTGGCCAGCCCCTCCACTTT. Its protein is CASSLLGQPLHF. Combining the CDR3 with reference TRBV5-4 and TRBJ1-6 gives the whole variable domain ETGVTQSPTHLIKTRGQQVTLRCSSQSGHNTVSWYQQALGQGPQFIFQYYREEENGRGNFPPRFSGLQFPNYSSELNVNALELDDSALYLCASSLLGQPLHFGNGTRLTVT.

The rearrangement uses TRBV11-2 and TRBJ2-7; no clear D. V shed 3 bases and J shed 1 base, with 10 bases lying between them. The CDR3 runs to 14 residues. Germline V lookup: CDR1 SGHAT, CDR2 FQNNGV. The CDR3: CASSLSFISYEQYF. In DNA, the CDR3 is TGTGCCAGCAGCTTGTCGTTTATATCCTACGAGCAGTACTTC.

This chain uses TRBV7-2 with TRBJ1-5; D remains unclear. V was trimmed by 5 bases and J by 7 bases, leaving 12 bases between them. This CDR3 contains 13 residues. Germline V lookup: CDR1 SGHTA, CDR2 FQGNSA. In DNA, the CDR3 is TGTACCAGCAGCATCCAGGACGGACAGCCCCAGCATTTT. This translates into CTSSIQDGQPQHF.

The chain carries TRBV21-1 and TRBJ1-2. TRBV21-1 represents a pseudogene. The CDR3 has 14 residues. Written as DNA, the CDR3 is TGTGCCAGCAGCAAATTGGATGCTAACTATGGCTACACCTTC. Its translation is CASSKLDANYGYTF.

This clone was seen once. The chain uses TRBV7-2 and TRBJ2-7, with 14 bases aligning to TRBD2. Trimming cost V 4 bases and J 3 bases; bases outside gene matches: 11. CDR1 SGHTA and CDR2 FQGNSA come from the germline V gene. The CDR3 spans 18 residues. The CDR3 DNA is TGTGCCAGCAGCTCAAGGACTAGCGGGGGGATAGGAGGCTACGAGCAGTACTTC. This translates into CASSSRTSGGIGGYEQYF. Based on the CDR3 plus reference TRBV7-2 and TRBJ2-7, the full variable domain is GAGVSQSPSNKVTEKGKDVELRCDPISGHTALYWYRQSLGQGLEFLIYFQGNSAPDKSGLPSDRFSAERTGGSVSTLTIQRTQQEDSAVYLCASSSRTSGGIGGYEQYFGPGTRLTVT.

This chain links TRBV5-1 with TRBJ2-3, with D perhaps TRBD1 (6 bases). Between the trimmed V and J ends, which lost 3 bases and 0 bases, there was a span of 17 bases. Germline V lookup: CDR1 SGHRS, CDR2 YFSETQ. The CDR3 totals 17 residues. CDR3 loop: CASSWPRQETSTDTQYF. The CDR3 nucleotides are TGCGCCAGCAGCTGGCCGAGACAGGAAACTAGCACAGATACGCAGTATTTT. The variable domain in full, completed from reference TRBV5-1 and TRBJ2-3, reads KAGVTQTPRYLIKTRGQQVTLSCSPISGHRSVSWYQQTPGQGLQFLFEYFSETQRNKGNFPGRFSGRQFSNSRSEMNVSTLELGDSALYLCASSWPRQETSTDTQYFGPGTRLTVL.